The rows below give T cell receptor beta chains drawn from one sample of a study of T cell responses to AZD1222 COVID-19 vaccine. The assay was immunoSEQ multiplex PCR, and TCRdb's table has in-frame clones only and misses some. The profile shows about 110,000 clones, roughly 89% of them singletons. Sequenced here: peripheral blood, sampled on day 0 of MenACWY control vaccination. These receptors were taken from an adult in good health. CDR3s include the opening cysteine and the closing phenylalanine or tryptophan. A D gene is named only where the DNA matches it firmly. The size of a clone is reported for some rows only, either as once, few or many, or as a class for expanded clones.

>TRBJ1-1|NA|TRBV10-3|NA
CAISERGTEAFF
TGTGCCATCAGTGAGAGGGGGACTGAAGCTTTCTTT
>TRBJ2-1|NA|TRBV13|once
CASSSREGARYEQFF
TGTGCCAGCAGCTCCCGGGAGGGGGCTCGATATGAGCAGTTCTTC
>TRBJ1-2|NA|TRBV29-1|NA
CSVEAKGRPGALGGYTF
TGCAGCGTTGAAGCCAAAGGGAGACCCGGGGCTCTCGGGGGCTACACCTTC
>TRBJ2-1|TRBD2|TRBV12-3/TRBV12-4|NA
CASSRTSDEQFF
TGTGCCAGCAGTCGGACTAGCGATGAGCAGTTCTTC
>TRBJ1-1|NA|TRBV5-5|NA
CASSFTGMNTEAFF
TGTGCCAGCAGCTTTACGGGGATGAACACTGAAGCTTTCTTT
>TRBJ2-7|NA|TRBV5-6|NA
CASRRAYEQYF
TGTGCCAGCAGGAGAGCCTACGAGCAGTACTTC
>TRBJ2-7|NA|TRBV6-5|once
CASTPRTDAAYEQYF
TGTGCCAGCACCCCACGGACAGACGCTGCCTACGAGCAGTACTTC
>TRBJ2-1|TRBD2|TRBV5-1|few
CASRQGLAGEWDEQFF
TGCGCCAGCAGACAGGGGCTAGCGGGGGAATGGGATGAGCAGTTCTTC
>TRBJ2-1|TRBD1|TRBV5-4|NA
CASSGDRGVFNEQFF
TGTGCCAGCAGCGGCGACAGGGGGGTCTTCAATGAGCAGTTCTTC
>TRBJ1-2|NA|TRBV6-1|NA
CASSEALPGLLRGREDYTF
TGTGCCAGCAGTGAAGCGCTTCCAGGGCTTTTGCGGGGGAGGGAAGACTACACCTTC
>TRBJ1-6|NA|TRBV19|NA
CASSINRSPLHF
TGTGCCAGTAGTATTAACCGGTCACCCCTCCACTTT
>TRBJ2-1|TRBD1|TRBV24-1|few
CATSDPRTGGWVQFF
TGTGCCACCAGTGATCCCCGGACAGGGGGCTGGGTGCAGTTCTTC
>TRBJ1-4|NA|TRBV6-4|NA
CASRATNEKLFF
TGTGCCAGCAGGGCAACTAATGAAAAACTGTTTTTT
>TRBJ1-2|NA|TRBV6-5|NA
CASSYSRGYYGYTF
TGTGCCAGCAGTTACTCGAGGGGTTACTATGGCTACACCTTC
>TRBJ1-2|NA|TRBV6-6|NA
CASSYNRENYGYTF
TGTGCCAGCAGTTACAACAGAGAAAACTATGGCTACACCTTC
>TRBJ2-7|NA|TRBV23-1|NA
CASSQSSGRPYEQYF
TGCGCCAGCAGTCAATCGTCGGGGCGCCCCTACGAGCAGTACTTC
>TRBJ2-5|TRBD1|TRBV19|NA
CASSPGTGVEETQYF
TGTGCCAGTAGTCCAGGGACAGGGGTAGAGGAGACCCAGTACTTC
>TRBJ1-5|NA|TRBV6-5|NA
CASRGTGSSNQPQHF
TGTGCCAGCAGGGGGACGGGTTCTAGCAATCAGCCCCAGCATTTT
>TRBJ1-2|NA|TRBV6-5|NA
CASTITEAGNYGYTF
TGTGCCAGCACGATAACTGAGGCGGGAAACTATGGCTACACCTTC
>TRBJ1-5|TRBD1|TRBV30|NA
CAWSEDRGNQPQHF
TGTGCCTGGAGCGAGGACAGGGGCAATCAGCCCCAGCATTTT
>TRBJ1-1|NA|TRBV11-3|NA
CASSNPDTEAFF
TGTGCCAGCAGCAACCCGGACACTGAAGCTTTCTTT
>TRBJ1-2|NA|TRBV14|NA
CASSPRGGWGYTF
TGTGCCAGCAGCCCACGTGGGGGCTGGGGCTACACCTTC
>TRBJ1-6|NA|TRBV11-3|NA
CASSLESPPLHF
TGTGCCAGCAGCTTAGAGTCCCCACCCCTCCACTTT
>TRBJ1-2|TRBD1|TRBV30|NA
CAWSVQGRSYTF
TGTGCCTGGAGTGTACAGGGGAGGAGCTACACCTTC
>TRBJ1-4|NA|TRBV5-6|NA
CASSLKSGVGEKLFF
TGTGCCAGCAGCCTCAAATCAGGGGTAGGGGAAAAACTGTTTTTT
>TRBJ1-1|NA|TRBV13|NA
CASSRGRPNTEAFF
TGTGCCAGCAGCCGCGGGCGGCCTAACACTGAAGCTTTCTTT
>TRBJ1-1|TRBD1|TRBV30|NA
CAWSRSQGGSNTEAFF
TGTGCCTGGAGCCGATCCCAGGGGGGCTCTAACACTGAAGCTTTCTTT
>TRBJ1-1|TRBD1|TRBV12-3/TRBV12-4|NA
CASTGTGLTEAFF
TGTGCCAGCACGGGGACAGGGCTCACTGAAGCTTTCTTT
>TRBJ2-3|NA|TRBV29-1|NA
CSVDLINTDTQYF
TGCAGCGTTGACTTAATTAACACAGATACGCAGTATTTT
>TRBJ1-2|TRBD1|TRBV3-1/TRBV3-2|few
CASSLRTGGSGYTF
TGTGCCAGCAGCCTCAGAACAGGGGGCTCTGGCTACACCTTC
>TRBJ1-1|NA|TRBV29-1|NA
CSVKQGGGYTEAFF
TGCAGCGTTAAACAGGGAGGGGGGTACACTGAAGCTTTCTTT
>TRBJ2-2|NA|TRBV29-1|NA
CSVVPASTGELFF
TGCAGCGTTGTGCCGGCGAGCACCGGGGAGCTGTTTTTT
>TRBJ2-7|NA|TRBV5-1|NA
CASSLEVSYEQYF
TGCGCCAGCAGCTTGGAGGTCTCCTACGAGCAGTACTTC
>TRBJ1-6|TRBD1|TRBV10-3|once
CAISGQGLRNSPLHF
TGTGCCATCAGTGGACAGGGGCTTCGGAATTCACCCCTCCACTTT
>TRBJ1-1|NA|TRBV15|once
CATRKVPGTPNTEAFF
TGTGCCACCAGGAAGGTTCCCGGGACACCGAACACTGAAGCTTTCTTT
>TRBJ2-7|NA|TRBV27|NA
CASSLGPVYEQYF
TGTGCCAGCAGCCTTGGGCCTGTCTACGAGCAGTACTTC
>TRBJ2-7|TRBD1|TRBV4-1|NA
CASSQAPSATGQGSYEQYF
TGCGCCAGCAGCCAGGCCCCGAGCGCGACGGGACAGGGTAGCTACGAGCAGTACTTC
>TRBJ1-6|NA|TRBV28|NA
CASSLLARGESPLHF
TGTGCCAGCAGTTTATTGGCCAGGGGAGAGTCACCCCTCCACTTT
>TRBJ1-1|NA|TRBV9|NA
CASSVENTNTEAFF
TGTGCCAGCAGCGTAGAGAATACGAACACTGAAGCTTTCTTT
>TRBJ2-7|TRBD1|TRBV11-2|NA
CASSIDRVSYEQYF
TGTGCCAGCAGCATTGACAGGGTCTCCTACGAGCAGTACTTC
>TRBJ1-1|NA|TRBV9|NA
CASRPLAGGGTEAFF
TGTGCCAGCAGACCCCTGGCGGGGGGAGGCACTGAAGCTTTCTTT
>TRBJ1-6|TRBD1|TRBV2|NA
CASSTGQGNSPLHF
TGTGCCAGCAGTACGGGACAGGGAAACTCACCCCTCCACTTT
>TRBJ2-7|TRBD1|TRBV5-6|NA
CASSSWTGGTGEQYF
TGTGCCAGCAGCTCCTGGACAGGGGGCACGGGGGAGCAGTACTTC
>TRBJ2-3|TRBD1|TRBV28|NA
CASSKDRGGSTDTQYF
TGTGCCAGCAGCAAAGACAGGGGGGGTTCCACAGATACGCAGTATTTT
>TRBJ1-1|NA|TRBV2|once
CASSEGGEAFF
TGTGCCAGCAGTGAAGGCGGTGAAGCTTTCTTT